The clone carrying this T cell receptor (beta chain) appeared once. The data were obtained in a study of blood T cell repertoires in COVID-19. The CDR3 sequence is 12 residues long. Germline lookup yields CDR1 SQVTM and CDR2 ANQGSEA. Unmatched junction bases numbered 6, after V lost 8 bases and J lost 4 bases. Sequenced by immunoSEQ multiplex PCR; TCRdb stores in-frame clones only, minus some. Of hundreds of thousands of clones in the sample, about four fifths were seen once. The source of this sequence is a man aged 80 or over with acute or convalescent COVID-19. This chain uses TRBV29-1 with TRBJ2-5, with 8 nucleotides matching TRBD1. The sample consisted of peripheral blood. CDR3 loop: CSWGQGAETQYF. The CDR3 coding sequence is TGCAGCTGGGGGCAGGGGGCAGAGACCCAGTACTTC. The full variable domain, with the rest looked up from reference TRBV29-1 and TRBJ2-5, is SAVISQKPSRDICQRGTSLTIQCQVDSQVTMMFWYRQQPGQSLTLIATANQGSEATYESGFVIDKFPISRPNLTFSTLTVSNMSPEDSSIYLCSWGQGAETQYFGPGTRLLVL.